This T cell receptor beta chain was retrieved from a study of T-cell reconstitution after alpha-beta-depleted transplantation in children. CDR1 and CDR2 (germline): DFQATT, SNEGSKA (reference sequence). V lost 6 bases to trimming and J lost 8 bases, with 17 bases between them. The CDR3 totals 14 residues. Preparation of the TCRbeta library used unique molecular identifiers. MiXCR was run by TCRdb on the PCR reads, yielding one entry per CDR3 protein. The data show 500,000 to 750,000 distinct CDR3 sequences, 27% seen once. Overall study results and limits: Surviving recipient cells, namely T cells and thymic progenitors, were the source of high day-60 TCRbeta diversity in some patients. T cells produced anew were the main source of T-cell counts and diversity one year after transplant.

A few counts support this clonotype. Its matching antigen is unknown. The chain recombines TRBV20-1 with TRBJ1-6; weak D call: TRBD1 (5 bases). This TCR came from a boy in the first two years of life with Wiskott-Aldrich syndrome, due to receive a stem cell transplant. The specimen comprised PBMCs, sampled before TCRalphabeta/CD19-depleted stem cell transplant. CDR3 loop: CSAPGPGVYSPLHF. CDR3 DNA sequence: TGCAGTGCCCCTGGGCCGGGGGTTTATTCACCCCTCCACTTT.